Listed below are T cell receptor beta chains from one sample, sequenced in a study of Graves' ophthalmopathy and Graves' hyperthyroidism. TCRdb re-called the multiplex PCR reads through MiXCR, storing one row per CDR3 protein. The data contain 600,000 to 950,000 distinct CDR3 sequences, 40% of them singletons. Sequences were obtained from peripheral blood. The receptors were gathered from an adult man with Graves' ophthalmopathy. Each CDR3 is given with its conserved first and last residue. A D gene is named only where the DNA matches it firmly. A row's size may be missing; if present it is once, few, many or a size class.

TGCAGTGCTACCACTGATACCCCTGAAGCTTTCTTT	CSATTDTPEAFF	few	TRBV20-1	TRBJ1-1	-
TGCAGTGCTAGGCCCGTAGAGGCGACTAATGAAAAACTGTTTTTT	CSARPVEATNEKLFF	-	TRBV29-1	TRBJ1-4	-
TGCAGTGCTAGAGGCCCAACCCCTAGCGGGATCGAGCAGTACTTC	CSARGPTPSGIEQYF	-	TRBV20-1	TRBJ2-7	TRBD2
TGTGCCAGCAGTTCCGAAGACAGGGGCCCAAGAAGAGAGACCCAGTACTTC	CASSSEDRGPRRETQYF	few	TRBV28	TRBJ2-5	TRBD1
TGTGCCAGCAGAGCCGGGACAGGGTCCGGAAACACCATATATTTT	CASRAGTGSGNTIYF	few	TRBV2	TRBJ1-3	TRBD1
TGCGCCAGCAGGCTCGGCATGAGGACGAAGAACACCGGGGAGCTGTTTTTT	CASRLGMRTKNTGELFF	few	TRBV7-9	TRBJ2-2	-
TGTGCCAGCAGCCCGGGACTAGCGACCGGCTACGAGCAGTACTTC	CASSPGLATGYEQYF	-	TRBV7-6	TRBJ2-7	TRBD2
TGTGCCAGTAGCCCCGACAGGGGGTCCTTCTACGAGCAGTACTTC	CASSPDRGSFYEQYF	-	TRBV11-2	TRBJ2-7	TRBD1
TGTGCCAGTAGTACCCAAGACAGGGGCGTATTCGGGGAGCTGTTTTTT	CASSTQDRGVFGELFF	-	TRBV19	TRBJ2-2	TRBD1
TGTGCCAGCATGTTGCAGAACACCGGGGAGCTGTTTTTT	CASMLQNTGELFF	few	TRBV12-3/TRBV12-4	TRBJ2-2	-
TGTGCCAGTAGTATGCTGGGCAGGGATGAGCAGTTCTTC	CASSMLGRDEQFF	-	TRBV19	TRBJ2-1	-
TGTGCCAGCAGTTACCTAGCGGGGGGTCACACCGGGGAGCTGTTTTTT	CASSYLAGGHTGELFF	-	TRBV25-1	TRBJ2-2	TRBD2
TGCGCCAGCAGCTTCAAACGGGACAGCAACTACGAGCAGTACTTC	CASSFKRDSNYEQYF	-	TRBV5-1	TRBJ2-7	TRBD1
TGTGCCACCAGTGCTAGGAATTCAGGCAATCAGCCCCAGCATTTT	CATSARNSGNQPQHF	-	TRBV24-1	TRBJ1-5	-
TGTGCCAGCAGTGGTGGACTAGCGGAAATTGGGGAGCTGTTTTTT	CASSGGLAEIGELFF	many	TRBV2	TRBJ2-2	TRBD2
TGCGCCAGCAGCCTAAACAGGGGGCGCTTCGAAAAACTGTTTTTT	CASSLNRGRFEKLFF	-	TRBV5-1	TRBJ1-4	TRBD1
TGCGCCAGCAGCTCCTTAGGCACAGATACGCAGTATTTT	CASSSLGTDTQYF	-	TRBV5-1	TRBJ2-3	-